This entry describes one TCR beta chain. This record belongs to a study of T cell changes during pregnancy in multiple sclerosis. Only in-frame clones appear in the TCRdb table, and some are missing; sequencing was by immunoSEQ multiplex PCR. The sample contains tens of thousands of clones, 85% to 95% of which appear only once. V lost 1 base to trimming and J lost 4 bases, with 11 bases between them. Germline CDR1 and CDR2: MGHRA and YSYEKL. CDR3 size: 15 residues. The sample in question was peripheral blood, obtained in the second trimester of pregnancy. This TCR was recovered from a female donor with multiple sclerosis, enrolled in a pregnancy study. This chain joins TRBV4-1 and TRBJ2-1; possibly TRBD1 for D (6 bases). The CDR3 region is CASSQVQGRYNEQFF. The CDR3 DNA is TGCGCCAGCAGCCAAGTCCAGGGGCGTTACAATGAGCAGTTCTTC.